This note documents a single T cell receptor (beta chain) sequence. The data originate from a study of blood T cell repertoires in COVID-19. Across the whole study: Sites across the United States, Italy and Spain contributed samples from acute and convalescent COVID-19. T cells, B-cell-depleted T cells, or PBMCs supplied cDNA or gDNA.

The CDR3 loop spans 18 amino acids. V shed 5 bases and J 7 bases; nucleotides not matched to a gene: 12. Germline V gene sequence: CDR1 SEHNR, CDR2 FQNEAQ (reference sequence). Authors' processing steps: Reference gene primers were amplified, and this amplification served to estimate nucleated cell counts. The protocol was immunoSEQ multiplex PCR, while the TCRdb copy is restricted to in-frame clones and leaves out a portion. D and trimming come from the DNA, and the V and J calls and clone size come from that table. The sample holds fewer than 200,000 clones, about 83% seen once. Sequencing was carried out using peripheral blood. The chain carries TRBV7-9 and TRBJ2-2, with TRBD2 matching over 14 bases. The TCR originated in a man between 35 and 55 years old who had recovered from COVID-19. CDR3 coding DNA: TGTGCCAGCAGCCGACACGGGACTAGCGGGAGTTACAACGGGGAGCTGTTTTTT. Amino acid sequence: CASSRHGTSGSYNGELFF.